Only one count was recorded for the clone carrying this T cell receptor (beta chain). The data are from a study of T cell changes during pregnancy in multiple sclerosis. The protocol was immunoSEQ multiplex PCR, while the TCRdb copy is restricted to in-frame clones and leaves out a portion. Among approximately 21,000 clones listed, approximately 80% were seen once. V was cut by 3 bases and J by 0 bases, with 21 bases left in between. From germline, CDR1 is SQVTM and CDR2 ANQGSEA. The length of the CDR3 is 17 residues. Sequencing was performed on CD8+ T cells from peripheral blood mononuclear cells, taken in the first trimester of pregnancy. The chain couples TRBV29-1 to TRBJ2-7, with D perhaps matching TRBD2 (6 bases). This sequence originates from a female donor in good health, enrolled as a control in a pregnancy study. Written as DNA, the CDR3 is TGCAGCGTTGAGGGCAGGTCAAGGGACTGGAGCTCCTACGAGCAGTACTTC. Translated: CSVEGRSRDWSSYEQYF.